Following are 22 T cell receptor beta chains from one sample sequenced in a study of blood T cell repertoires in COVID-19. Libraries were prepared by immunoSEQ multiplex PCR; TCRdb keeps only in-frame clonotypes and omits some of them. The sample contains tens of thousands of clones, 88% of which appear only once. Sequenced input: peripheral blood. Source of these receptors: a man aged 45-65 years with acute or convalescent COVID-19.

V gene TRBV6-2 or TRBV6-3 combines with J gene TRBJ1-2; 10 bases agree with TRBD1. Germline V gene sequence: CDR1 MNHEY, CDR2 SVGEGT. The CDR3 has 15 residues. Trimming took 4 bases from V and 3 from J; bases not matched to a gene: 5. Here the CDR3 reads CASSWTGGFYYGYTF. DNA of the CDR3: TGTGCCAGCAGTTGGACAGGGGGTTTTTACTATGGCTACACCTTC.

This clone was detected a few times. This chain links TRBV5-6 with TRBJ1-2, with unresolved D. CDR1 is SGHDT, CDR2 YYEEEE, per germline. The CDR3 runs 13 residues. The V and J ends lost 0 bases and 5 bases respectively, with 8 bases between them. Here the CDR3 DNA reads TGTGCCAGCAGCTTGGGGGTACAGTATGGCTACACCTTC. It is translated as CASSLGVQYGYTF.

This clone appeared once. The CDR3 is CASSPGQGWNEKLFF. The DNA of the CDR3 is TGCGCCAGCAGTCCTGGACAGGGGTGGAATGAAAAACTGTTTTTT. V and J are TRBV10-2 and TRBJ1-4, with TRBD1 identical over 9 bases. Germline CDR1 and CDR2: WSHSY and SAAADI. V dropped 5 bases and J dropped 5; count of bases not matched to a gene: 6. This CDR3 has 15 residues.

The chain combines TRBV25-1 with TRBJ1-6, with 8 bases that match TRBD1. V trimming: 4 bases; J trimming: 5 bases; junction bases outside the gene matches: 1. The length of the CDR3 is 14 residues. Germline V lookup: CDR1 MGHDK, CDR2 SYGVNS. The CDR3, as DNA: TGTGCCAGCAGTGCGGGACAGGATAATTCACCCCTCCACTTT. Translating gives CASSAGQDNSPLHF. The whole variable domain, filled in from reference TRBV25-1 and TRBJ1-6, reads EADIYQTPRYLVIGTGKKITLECSQTMGHDKMYWYQQDPGMELHLIHYSYGVNSTEKGDLSSESTVSRIRTEHFPLTLESARPSHTSQYLCASSAGQDNSPLHFGNGTRLTVT.

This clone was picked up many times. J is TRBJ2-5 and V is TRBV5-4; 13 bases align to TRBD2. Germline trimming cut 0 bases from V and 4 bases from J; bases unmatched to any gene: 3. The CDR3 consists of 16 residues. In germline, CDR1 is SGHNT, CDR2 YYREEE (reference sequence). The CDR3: CASSLARLAGGETQYF. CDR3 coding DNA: TGTGCCAGCAGCTTGGCCCGACTAGCGGGGGGAGAGACCCAGTACTTC.

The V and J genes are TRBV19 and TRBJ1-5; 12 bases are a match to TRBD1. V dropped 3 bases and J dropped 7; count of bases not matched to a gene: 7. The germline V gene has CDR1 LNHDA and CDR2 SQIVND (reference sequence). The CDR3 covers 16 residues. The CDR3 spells CASSMGTGGAGQPQHF. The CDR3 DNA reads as TGTGCCAGTAGTATGGGGACAGGGGGCGCGGGGCAGCCCCAGCATTTT.

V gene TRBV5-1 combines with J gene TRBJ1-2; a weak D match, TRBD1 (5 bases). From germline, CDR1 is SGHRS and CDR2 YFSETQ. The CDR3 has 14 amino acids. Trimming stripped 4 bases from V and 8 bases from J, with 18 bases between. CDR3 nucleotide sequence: TGCGCCAGCAGCCTTAACAGCGGGGGAAGAGGCTACACCTTC. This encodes CASSLNSGGRGYTF.

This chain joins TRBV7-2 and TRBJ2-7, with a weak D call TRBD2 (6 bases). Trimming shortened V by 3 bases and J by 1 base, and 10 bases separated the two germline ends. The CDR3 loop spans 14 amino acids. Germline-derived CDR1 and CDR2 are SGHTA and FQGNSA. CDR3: CASSFNAGSYEQYF. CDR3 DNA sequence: TGTGCCAGCAGCTTCAATGCGGGATCCTACGAGCAGTACTTC.

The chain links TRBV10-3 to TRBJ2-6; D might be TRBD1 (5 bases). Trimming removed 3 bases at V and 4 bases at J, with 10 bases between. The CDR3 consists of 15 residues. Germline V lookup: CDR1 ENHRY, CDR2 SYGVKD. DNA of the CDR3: TGTGCCATCAGTGAACAGGTGGGAGGGGCCAACGTCCTGACTTTC. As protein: CAISEQVGGANVLTF.

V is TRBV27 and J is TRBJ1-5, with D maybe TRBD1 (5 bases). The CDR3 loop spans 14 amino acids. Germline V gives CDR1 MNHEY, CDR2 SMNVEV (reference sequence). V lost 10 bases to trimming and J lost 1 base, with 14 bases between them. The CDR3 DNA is TGTGCCACCTCGGAGGGGACCAGCAATCAGCCCCAGCATTTT. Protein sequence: CATSEGTSNQPQHF.

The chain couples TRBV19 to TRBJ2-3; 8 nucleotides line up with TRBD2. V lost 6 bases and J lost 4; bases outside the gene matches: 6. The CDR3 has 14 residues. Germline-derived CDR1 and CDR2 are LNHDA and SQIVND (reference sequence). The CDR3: CASSAGGVADTQYF. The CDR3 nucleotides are TGTGCCAGTAGCGCGGGGGGTGTCGCAGATACGCAGTATTTT.

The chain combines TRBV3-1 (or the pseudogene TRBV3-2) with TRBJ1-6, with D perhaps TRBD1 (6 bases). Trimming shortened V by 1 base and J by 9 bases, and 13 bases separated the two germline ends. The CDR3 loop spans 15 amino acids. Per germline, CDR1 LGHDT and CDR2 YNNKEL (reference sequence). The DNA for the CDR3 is TGTGCCAGCAGCCAAGTGAGGGGGGGCGGTTCACCCCTCCACTTT. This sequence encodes CASSQVRGGGSPLHF.

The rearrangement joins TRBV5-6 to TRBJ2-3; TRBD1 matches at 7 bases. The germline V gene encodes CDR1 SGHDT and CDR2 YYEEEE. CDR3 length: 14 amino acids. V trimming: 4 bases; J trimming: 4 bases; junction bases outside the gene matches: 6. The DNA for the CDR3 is TGTGCCAGCAGCCCCGACAGGGTCTCAGATACGCAGTATTTT. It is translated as CASSPDRVSDTQYF.

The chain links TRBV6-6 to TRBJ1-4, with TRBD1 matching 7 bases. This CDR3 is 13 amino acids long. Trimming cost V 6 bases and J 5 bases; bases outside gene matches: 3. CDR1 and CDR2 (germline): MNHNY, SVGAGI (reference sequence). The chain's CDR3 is CASRTGSNEKLFF. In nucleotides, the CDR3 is TGTGCCAGCAGGACAGGGTCAAATGAAAAACTGTTTTTT.

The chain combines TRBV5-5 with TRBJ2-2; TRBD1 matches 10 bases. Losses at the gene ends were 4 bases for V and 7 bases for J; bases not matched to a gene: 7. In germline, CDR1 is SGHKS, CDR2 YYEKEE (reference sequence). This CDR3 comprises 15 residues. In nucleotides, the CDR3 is TGTGCCAGCAGCCCGCCGGGACAGGGGAACGGGGAGCTGTTTTTT. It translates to CASSPPGQGNGELFF. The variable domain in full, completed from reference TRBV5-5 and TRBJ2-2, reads DAGVTQSPTHLIKTRGQQVTLRCSPISGHKSVSWYQQVLGQGPQFIFQYYEKEERGRGNFPDRFSARQFPNYSSELNVNALLLGDSALYLCASSPPGQGNGELFFGEGSRLTVL.

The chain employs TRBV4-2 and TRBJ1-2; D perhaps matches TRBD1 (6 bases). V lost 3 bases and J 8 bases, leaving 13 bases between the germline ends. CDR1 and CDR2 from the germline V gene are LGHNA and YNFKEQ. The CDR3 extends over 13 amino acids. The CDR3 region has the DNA TGTGCCAGCAGCCACCAGGCGGGGGGCGGCTACACCTTC. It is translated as CASSHQAGGGYTF.

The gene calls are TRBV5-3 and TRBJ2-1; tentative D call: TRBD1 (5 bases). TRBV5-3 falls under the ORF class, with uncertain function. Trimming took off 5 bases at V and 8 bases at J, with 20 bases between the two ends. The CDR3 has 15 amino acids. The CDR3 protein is CARRYLPNRGYEQFF. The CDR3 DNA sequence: TGTGCCAGAAGATATCTCCCGAATAGGGGATATGAGCAGTTCTTC.

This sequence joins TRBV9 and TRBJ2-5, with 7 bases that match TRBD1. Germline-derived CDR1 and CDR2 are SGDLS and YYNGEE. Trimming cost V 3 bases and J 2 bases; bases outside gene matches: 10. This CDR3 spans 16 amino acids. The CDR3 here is CASSAHPRDRQETQYF. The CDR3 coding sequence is TGTGCCAGCAGCGCCCACCCGAGGGACAGACAAGAGACCCAGTACTTC.

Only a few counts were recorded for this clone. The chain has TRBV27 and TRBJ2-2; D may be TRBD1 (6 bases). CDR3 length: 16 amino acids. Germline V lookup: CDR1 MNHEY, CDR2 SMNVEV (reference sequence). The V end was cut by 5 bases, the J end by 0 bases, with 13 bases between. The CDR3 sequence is CASSTLTGSNTGELFF. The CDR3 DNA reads TGTGCCAGCAGTACACTGACAGGATCGAACACCGGGGAGCTGTTTTTT.

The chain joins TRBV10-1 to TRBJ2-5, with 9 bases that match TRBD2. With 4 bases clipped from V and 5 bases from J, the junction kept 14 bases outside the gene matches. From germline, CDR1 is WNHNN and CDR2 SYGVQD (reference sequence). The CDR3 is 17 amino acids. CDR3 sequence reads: CASSGSGLAGIGETQYF. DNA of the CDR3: TGCGCCAGCAGTGGATCCGGTCTAGCGGGGATTGGGGAGACCCAGTACTTC.

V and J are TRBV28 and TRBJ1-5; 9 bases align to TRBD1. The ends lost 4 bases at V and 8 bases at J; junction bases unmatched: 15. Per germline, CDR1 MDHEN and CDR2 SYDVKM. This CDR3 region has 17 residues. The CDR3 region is CASSSAAGTGRGEPQHF. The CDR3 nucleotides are TGTGCCAGCAGTTCTGCCGCCGGGACAGGGAGGGGGGAGCCCCAGCATTTT.

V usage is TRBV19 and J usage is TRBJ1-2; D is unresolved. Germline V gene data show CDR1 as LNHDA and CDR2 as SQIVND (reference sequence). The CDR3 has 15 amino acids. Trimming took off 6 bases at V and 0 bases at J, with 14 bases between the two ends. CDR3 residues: CASRRSQEANYGYTF. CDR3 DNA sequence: TGTGCCAGTAGAAGGTCCCAGGAAGCTAACTATGGCTACACCTTC.